This entry features one TCR beta chain sequence. This table comes from immunoSEQ multiplex PCR, and its TCRdb copy is limited to in-frame clones, with some not included. The sample yields 69,000 or so clones, less than 95% seen once. The germline V gene has CDR1 WSHSY and CDR2 SAAADI. This CDR3 comprises 11 residues. The V and J ends lost 2 bases and 15 bases respectively, with 8 bases between them. This specimen comes from a study of control samples from healthy donors and cancer patients. This rearrangement joins TRBV10-2 to TRBJ1-6; no clear D. Sequenced material: blood. The clonotype comes from a woman between 25 and 40 years old in good health. CDR3 DNA sequence: TGCGCCAGCAGTGAGGCGATTGACCTCCACTTT. This encodes CASSEAIDLHF.